This TCR beta chain was observed in a study of CD8+ T cells in alopecia areata. Study-wide results and limits: Both scalp clonality and the expanded CD8+ clones among the top 100 showed a significant decrease with tofacitinib.

It was cDNA, reverse transcribed from extracted RNA, that served as the sequencing template. TCRdb's copy holds only in-frame clones and misses some; the assay was immunoSEQ multiplex PCR. The sample lists 90,000 to 120,000 clones; 84% were seen once. Treatment reported: oral pan-JAK inhibitor, 5-10 mg twice daily. Peripheral blood samples and lesional scalp punch biopsies were obtained from alopecia areata patients. As regards this clone: Its specificity is unknown.

V was clipped by 5 bases and J by 2 bases, with 26 bases between them. Germline lookup yields CDR1 SGHTA and CDR2 FQGNSA. The CDR3 covers 19 residues. Sequences were derived from CD8+ T cells sorted from blood, sampled at week 24, from a patient treated with tofacitinib. This clonotype was sampled from a human donor with alopecia areata. The chain uses TRBV7-2 and TRBJ2-3; D is perhaps TRBD2 (6 bases). The CDR3 region is CASSPLGEDSLPYTDTQYF. For the CDR3, the DNA is TGTGCCAGCAGCCCTTTGGGGGAGGACTCCCTACCGTACACAGATACGCAGTATTTT.